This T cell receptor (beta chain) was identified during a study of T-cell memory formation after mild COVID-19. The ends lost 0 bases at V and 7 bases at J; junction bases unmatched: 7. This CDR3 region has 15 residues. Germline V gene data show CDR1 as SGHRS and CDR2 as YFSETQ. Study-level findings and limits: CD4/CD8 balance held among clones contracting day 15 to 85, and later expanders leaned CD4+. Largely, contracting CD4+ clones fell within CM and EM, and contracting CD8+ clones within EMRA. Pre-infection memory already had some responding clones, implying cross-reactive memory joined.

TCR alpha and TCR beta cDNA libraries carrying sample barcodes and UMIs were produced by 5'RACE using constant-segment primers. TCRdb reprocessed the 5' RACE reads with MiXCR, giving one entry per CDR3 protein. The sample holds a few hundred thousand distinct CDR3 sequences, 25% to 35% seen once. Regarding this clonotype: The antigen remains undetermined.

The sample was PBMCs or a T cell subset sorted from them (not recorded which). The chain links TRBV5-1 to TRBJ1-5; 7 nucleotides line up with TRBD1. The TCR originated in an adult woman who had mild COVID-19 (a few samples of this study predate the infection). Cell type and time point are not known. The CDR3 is CASSLGDSENQPQHF. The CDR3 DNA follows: TGCGCCAGCAGCTTGGGGGACAGCGAAAACCAGCCCCAGCATTTT.